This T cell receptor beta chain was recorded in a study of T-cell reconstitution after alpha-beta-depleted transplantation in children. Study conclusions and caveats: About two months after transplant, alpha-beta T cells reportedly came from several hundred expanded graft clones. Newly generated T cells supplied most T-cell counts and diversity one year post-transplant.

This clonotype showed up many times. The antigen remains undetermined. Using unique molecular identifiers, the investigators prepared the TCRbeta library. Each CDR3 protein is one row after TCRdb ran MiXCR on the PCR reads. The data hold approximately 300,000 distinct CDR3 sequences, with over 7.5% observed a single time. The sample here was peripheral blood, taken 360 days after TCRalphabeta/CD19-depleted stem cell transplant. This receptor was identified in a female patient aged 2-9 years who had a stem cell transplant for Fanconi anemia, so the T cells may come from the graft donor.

As DNA, the CDR3 is TGTGCCAGCAGCCCCCTGACAGAGGACATTCAGTACTTC. Translation gives CASSPLTEDIQYF. J is TRBJ2-4 and V is TRBV5-6; maybe TRBD1 (5 bases). The germline CDR1 and CDR2 sequences are SGHDT and YYEEEE. The CDR3 spans 13 residues. V gave up 4 bases and J gave up 8 bases, with 13 bases separating them.